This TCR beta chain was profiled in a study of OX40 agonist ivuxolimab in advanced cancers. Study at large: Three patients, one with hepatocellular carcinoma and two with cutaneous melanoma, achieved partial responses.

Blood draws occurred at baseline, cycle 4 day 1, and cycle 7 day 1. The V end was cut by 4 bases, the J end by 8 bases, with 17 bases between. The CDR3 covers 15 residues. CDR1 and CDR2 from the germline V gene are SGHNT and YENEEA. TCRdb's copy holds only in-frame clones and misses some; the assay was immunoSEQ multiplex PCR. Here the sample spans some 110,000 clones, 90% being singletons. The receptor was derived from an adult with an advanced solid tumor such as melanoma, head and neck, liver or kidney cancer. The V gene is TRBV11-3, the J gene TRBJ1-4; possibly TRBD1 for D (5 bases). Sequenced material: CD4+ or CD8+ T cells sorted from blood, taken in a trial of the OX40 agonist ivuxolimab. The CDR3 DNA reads TGTGCCAGCAGCTCGCCCAGGGTGGGGAGGGAAAAACTGTTTTTT. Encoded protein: CASSSPRVGREKLFF.